This entry lists 22 T cell receptor beta chains sequenced from one sample in a study of graft-versus-host responses after intestinal transplantation (dated by TCRdb to about 2021). No antigen has been assigned to these receptors. Receptors were amplified or captured by the immunoSEQ multiplex PCR assay. TCRdb retrieved this table from immuneACCESS and kept in-frame rearrangements only. Not all clones are present; in checked studies, unresolved V genes account for under half, and no reason is known for the remainder. The sample contains approximately 94,000 clones, 87% of them found a single time. 0.9% to 1% of the sample comes from the top ten. Taken with the paper, the label for time point translates to: cells obtained before transplantation from donor or recipient. The sample consisted of unstimulated CD4+ T cells sorted from spleen or lymph node cells, taken before transplant. These receptors all come from a human donor who was the organ donor for an intestinal transplant.

This chain links TRBV10-1 with TRBJ1-3; the D is unclear. This CDR3 has 13 residues. Looked up from germline, CDR1 is WNHNN and CDR2 is SYGVQD (reference sequence). V lost 7 bases, J lost 0 bases, and 7 bases lay in between. The CDR3 here is CASNNSSGNTIYF. CDR3 DNA sequence: TGCGCCAGCAATAACAGCTCTGGAAACACCATATATTTT.

The genes are TRBV7-3 and TRBJ1-1; D is perhaps TRBD1 (6 bases). The CDR3 spans 15 residues. Trimming left V 5 bases short and J 4 bases short, with 17 bases between. Germline values: CDR1 SGHTA, CDR2 FQGTGA. In nucleotides, the CDR3 is TGTGCCAGCAGCACGGACAGTTCTCGGAGCACTGAAGCTTTCTTT. Encoded protein: CASSTDSSRSTEAFF.

The rearrangement uses TRBV15 and TRBJ1-1, with D unresolved. V was shortened by 5 bases and J by 0 bases, with 19 bases between the two germline ends. CDR1 is LNHNV, CDR2 YYDKDF, per germline (reference sequence). CDR3 length: 17 residues. The CDR3 DNA follows: TGTGCCACCAGCCCCCCCCGGGAAGGGCTAATGAACACTGAAGCTTTCTTT. Residues: CATSPPREGLMNTEAFF.

The genes are TRBV6-1 and TRBJ2-7; D tentatively fits TRBD1 or TRBD2 (6 bases each). Trimming left V 3 bases short and J 3 bases short, with 12 bases between. CDR1 MNHNS and CDR2 SASEGT come from the germline V gene. CDR3 length: 14 residues. As DNA, the CDR3 is TGTGCCAGCAGTGAGAACGGGGGCGTCTACGAGCAGTACTTC. The encoded protein is CASSENGGVYEQYF.

In its sample, this clone is medium-sized. The chain recombines TRBV6-6 with TRBJ1-3; D gene ambiguous. The CDR3 is made up of 15 amino acids. Trimming took off 4 bases at V and 5 bases at J, with 15 bases between the two ends. Germline loops: CDR1 MNHNY, CDR2 SVGAGI (reference sequence). The DNA of the CDR3 is TGTGCCAGCAGTTTGGCGGGGAACGAGAGAAACACCATATATTTT. Amino acids: CASSLAGNERNTIYF.

This chain joins TRBV19 and TRBJ1-1; D possibly corresponds to TRBD1 (5 bases). From germline, CDR1 is LNHDA and CDR2 SQIVND (reference sequence). The length of the CDR3 is 15 residues. V was trimmed by 6 bases and J by 3 bases, leaving 17 bases between them. CDR3 DNA: TGTGCCAGTAGCCTTACCCTTGGGGGGTACACTGAAGCTTTCTTT. Amino acids: CASSLTLGGYTEAFF.

There are a few counts of this clone. The chain couples TRBV7-9 to TRBJ1-2; D possibly corresponds to TRBD1 (5 bases). Trimming cost V 4 bases and J 8 bases, with 20 bases left between them. CDR3 length: 15 residues. The germline CDR1 and CDR2 sequences are SEHNR and FQNEAQ (reference sequence). The chain's CDR3 is CASSWGEIGVRGYTF. The CDR3, as DNA: TGTGCCAGCAGCTGGGGCGAAATAGGAGTACGGGGCTACACCTTC.

V is TRBV28 and J is TRBJ1-2, with 7 bases that match TRBD1. The V segment lost 6 bases and the J segment 1 base; nucleotides outside the gene matches: 11. The CDR3 loop spans 16 amino acids. Germline V CDR1 and CDR2: MDHEN, SYDVKM. CDR3 in DNA: TGTGCCAGCAGCTCCGGGACAGACCCCCTTAACTATGGCTACACCTTC. Protein product: CASSSGTDPLNYGYTF.

The chain joins TRBV10-3 to TRBJ2-4, with TRBD2 as a possible D gene (5 bases). CDR1 and CDR2 from the germline V gene are ENHRY and SYGVKD. The CDR3 runs to 14 residues. With 0 bases removed from V and 9 bases from J, the gap between germline ends came to 12 bases. Here the CDR3 reads CAISESGGGGIQYF. The CDR3 region has the DNA TGTGCCATCAGTGAGTCAGGTGGAGGTGGCATTCAGTACTTC.

The rearrangement uses TRBV5-4 and TRBJ2-3; 9 nucleotides match TRBD2. CDR3 length: 15 amino acids. Unmatched junction bases numbered 8, after V lost 4 bases and J lost 5 bases. The germline gives CDR1 SGHNT, CDR2 YYREEE (reference sequence). CDR3 amino acids: CASSQGLAGLDTQYF. The CDR3 DNA is TGTGCCAGCAGCCAGGGGCTAGCGGGGTTAGATACGCAGTATTTT.

The J gene is TRBJ1-1, the V gene TRBV27; D remains unclear. CDR1 MNHEY and CDR2 SMNVEV come from the germline V gene (reference sequence). CDR3 length equals 13 residues. The V end was cut by 3 bases, the J end by 0 bases, with 5 bases between. In DNA, the CDR3 is TGTGCCAGCAGTTTTTTGATGAACACTGAAGCTTTCTTT. Protein sequence: CASSFLMNTEAFF.

J is TRBJ2-3 and V is TRBV9; D is ambiguous. The CDR3 consists of 14 residues. With 3 bases removed from V and 7 bases from J, the gap between germline ends came to 15 bases. The germline V gene has CDR1 SGDLS and CDR2 YYNGEE. DNA of the CDR3: TGTGCCAGCAGCGCCATGTCTCAACTAAATACGCAGTATTTT. It specifies CASSAMSQLNTQYF.

This chain uses TRBV7-8 with TRBJ2-5, with 8 bases fitting TRBD1. V was pared by 1 base and J by 4 bases, with 5 bases of the junction left unmatched. Germline CDR1 reads SGHVS; CDR2 reads FQNEAQ. The CDR3 contains 15 residues. CDR3 region: CASSLGTGMGETQYF. DNA for the CDR3: TGTGCCAGCAGCTTAGGGACAGGGATGGGAGAGACCCAGTACTTC.

The chain uses TRBV10-3 and TRBJ2-3; TRBD1 aligns across 10 bases. J gave up 4 bases and V 3 bases, and 13 bases lay outside the gene matches. CDR3 length: 18 residues. Looked up from germline, CDR1 is ENHRY and CDR2 is SYGVKD. CDR3 sequence: CAISDSFSTGGRSDTQYF. The CDR3 DNA is TGTGCCATCAGTGATAGTTTTTCGACAGGGGGCAGGTCAGATACGCAGTATTTT.

The genes are TRBV5-1 and TRBJ1-3; 7 positions match TRBD1. The germline gives CDR1 SGHRS, CDR2 YFSETQ. The CDR3 sequence is 16 residues long. Germline trimming cut 4 bases from V and 0 bases from J; bases unmatched to any gene: 7. The CDR3 bases are TGCGCCAGCAGCCAAATGGGGACAGTCTCTGGAAACACCATATATTTT. As protein: CASSQMGTVSGNTIYF.

The rearrangement links TRBV7-9 to TRBJ2-5; TRBD1 matches at 8 bases. The CDR3 loop spans 15 amino acids. Per the germline V gene, CDR1 is SEHNR and CDR2 is FQNEAQ (reference sequence). J was trimmed by 2 bases and V by 1 base; bases with no gene match: 3. The DNA of the CDR3 is TGTGCCAGCAGCTTAGGGGGGACAGGACAAGAGACCCAGTACTTC. Translation: CASSLGGTGQETQYF. The variable domain in full, with the rest retrieved from reference TRBV7-9 and TRBJ2-5, is DTGVSQNPRHKITKRGQNVTFRCDPISEHNRLYWYRQTLGQGPEFLTYFQNEAQLEKSRLLSDRFSAERPKGSFSTLEIQRTEQGDSAMYLCASSLGGTGQETQYFGPGTRLLVL.

The chain links TRBV2 to TRBJ2-1; 12 bases are shared with TRBD2. Trimming cost V 6 bases and J 12 bases; bases outside gene matches: 9. The CDR3 covers 14 residues. The germline V gene has CDR1 SNHLY and CDR2 FYNNEI. CDR3 amino acids: CASRLSSGGAGQFF. The CDR3 DNA follows: TGTGCCAGCAGACTGTCTAGCGGGGGGGCCGGGCAGTTCTTC.

This rearrangement joins TRBV10-3 to TRBJ2-1; no clear D. The V gene's germline CDR1 is ENHRY and CDR2 SYGVKD. The CDR3 loop spans 14 amino acids. The germline V and J ends were trimmed by 3 bases and 13 bases, with 19 bases remaining between them. In DNA form, the CDR3 reads TGTGCCATCAGTGATCCGGACCTTACACGGCTCCAGTTCTTC. This codes for CAISDPDLTRLQFF.

As for this clone: This sample also contains other DNA sequences that code for the same CDR3. The CDR3 sequence: CASSLGGRYEQYF. DNA for the CDR3: TGTGCCAGCAGTTTGGGGGGGCGCTACGAGCAGTACTTC. The chain links TRBV28 to TRBJ2-7, with D possibly TRBD2 on 7 matching bases. The CDR3 runs to 13 residues. Trimming cost V 3 bases and J 3 bases, with 9 bases left between them. Germline V gene lookup returns CDR1 MDHEN and CDR2 SYDVKM. Full variable domain (remainder filled in from reference TRBV28 and TRBJ2-7): DVKVTQSSRYLVKRTGEKVFLECVQDMDHENMFWYRQDPGLGLRLIYFSYDVKMKEKGDIPEGYSVSREKKERFSLILESASTNQTSMYLCASSLGGRYEQYFGPGTRLTVT.

The V call is TRBV30, the J call TRBJ2-4; D remains unclear. This CDR3 comprises 11 residues. Looked up from germline, CDR1 is GTSNPN and CDR2 is SVGIG (reference sequence). Trimming cost V 1 base and J 16 bases, with 14 bases left between them. The CDR3 region has the DNA TGTGCCTGGAGTGGCAGTGGCAGGCGCTACTTC. Translated: CAWSGSGRRYF.

The chain has TRBV2 and TRBJ2-1; TRBD2 matches at 12 bases. V lost 6 bases and J lost 5; bases outside the gene matches: 5. CDR1 is SNHLY, CDR2 FYNNEI, per germline. The CDR3 spans 15 residues. For the CDR3, the DNA is TGTGCCAGCAGGACCCTAGCGGGGGGGAACAATGAGCAGTTCTTC. It is translated as CASRTLAGGNNEQFF.

The chain joins TRBV6-1 to TRBJ2-7, with D perhaps being TRBD1 or TRBD2 (6 bases each). The V end lost 2 bases, the J end lost 2 bases, and 16 bases lay between the germline ends. The CDR3 consists of 16 residues. Germline CDR1 MNHNS, CDR2 SASEGT. The DNA of the CDR3 is TGTGCCAGCAGTGAATTTGGGGGGCCTTCCCCCTACGAGCAGTACTTC. Translating it yields CASSEFGGPSPYEQYF.